The 27 T cell receptor beta chains listed next were all sequenced from one sample in a study of shared clonotypes between healthy human individuals. Generated by immunoSEQ multiplex PCR, the TCRdb table keeps only in-frame clones and is missing some. The sample gives roughly 1 million clones, about 80% of which show up once; 1.4% to 1.5% is in the top ten. Sequenced input: memory CD4+ T cells sorted from blood. Documented subset: CD45RA-negative fraction. These receptors all come from a man younger than 30 in good health.

Regarding this clone: The same CDR3 is also encoded by other DNA sequences in this sample. In DNA form, the CDR3 reads TGTGCCAGCAGCGGGCCTACTGGAAACACCATATATTTT. Amino acids: CASSGPTGNTIYF. J is TRBJ1-3 and V is TRBV28; the D is unclear. The CDR3 is 13 residues long. CDR1 is MDHEN, CDR2 SYDVKM, per germline. Trimming cost V 6 bases and J 2 bases, with 8 bases left between them.

The CDR3: CASSYSGNTIYF. CDR3 nucleotide sequence: TGTGCCAGCAGTTACTCTGGAAACACCATATATTTT. V and J are TRBV25-1 and TRBJ1-3, with D hard to call. The germline CDR1 and CDR2 sequences are MGHDK and SYGVNS. V was cut by 5 bases and J by 0 bases, with 2 bases left in between. This CDR3 contains 12 residues. The full variable domain, with the rest looked up from reference TRBV25-1 and TRBJ1-3, is EADIYQTPRYLVIGTGKKITLECSQTMGHDKMYWYQQDPGMELHLIHYSYGVNSTEKGDLSSESTVSRIRTEHFPLTLESARPSHTSQYLCASSYSGNTIYFGEGSWLTVV.

The chain links TRBV28 to TRBJ2-7; TRBD1 aligns across 9 bases. The CDR3 consists of 16 residues. Germline lookup yields CDR1 MDHEN and CDR2 SYDVKM. J was trimmed by 2 bases and V by 6 bases; bases with no gene match: 11. The CDR3 loop reads CASSPHRGLVTYEQYF. As DNA, the CDR3 is TGTGCCAGCAGCCCTCACAGGGGGCTTGTAACCTACGAGCAGTACTTC. Full variable domain (rest looked up from reference TRBV28 and TRBJ2-7): DVKVTQSSRYLVKRTGEKVFLECVQDMDHENMFWYRQDPGLGLRLIYFSYDVKMKEKGDIPEGYSVSREKKERFSLILESASTNQTSMYLCASSPHRGLVTYEQYFGPGTRLTVT.

This chain connects TRBV7-9 to TRBJ2-5; 7 bases line up with TRBD1. The CDR3 loop spans 15 amino acids. The J segment lost 5 bases and the V segment lost 4 bases, leaving 10 bases of the junction unmatched. From germline, CDR1 is SEHNR and CDR2 FQNEAQ (reference sequence). CDR3: CASSSETGMGETQYF. In DNA, the CDR3 is TGTGCCAGCAGCTCAGAGACAGGGATGGGGGAGACCCAGTACTTC.

V is TRBV6-1 and J is TRBJ2-5; 13 nucleotides line up with TRBD2. Trimming took 6 bases from V and 5 from J; bases not matched to a gene: 3. CDR3 length: 14 residues. Germline V gene data show CDR1 as MNHNS and CDR2 as SASEGT. The CDR3 DNA follows: TGTGCCAGCAGACTAGCGGGGGGGTCCGAGACCCAGTACTTC. Translating gives CASRLAGGSETQYF.

The CDR3 nucleotides read TGTGCCAGCAGCCCTGCCGGGATAGCGGGGGGGGTCGCAGATACGCAGTATTTT. Translating it yields CASSPAGIAGGVADTQYF. The chain links TRBV5-4 to TRBJ2-3; 11 positions agree with TRBD2. The CDR3 runs 18 residues. Germline V gene data show CDR1 as SGHNT and CDR2 as YYREEE (reference sequence). With 4 bases clipped from V and 4 bases from J, the junction kept 14 bases outside the gene matches.

Note on this clone: This specimen includes other DNA sequences encoding the same CDR3. Here the CDR3 reads CASSLGDFGPLHF. CDR3 DNA sequence: TGTGCCAGCAGCCTGGGGGACTTTGGACCCCTCCACTTT. This chain uses TRBV13 with TRBJ1-6; TRBD1 is a possible D gene (5 bases). This CDR3 region has 13 residues. Germline loops: CDR1 PRHDT, CDR2 FYEKMQ (reference sequence). The germline V and J ends were trimmed by 5 bases and 12 bases, with 14 bases remaining between them.

The V call is TRBV4-3, the J call TRBJ1-2, with D tentatively TRBD1 (6 bases). This CDR3 contains 15 residues. V gave up 0 bases and J gave up 7 bases, with 15 bases separating them. Germline CDR1 reads LGHNA; CDR2 reads YSLEER. CDR3 loop: CASSQDLPGAPGYTF. In DNA, the CDR3 is TGCGCCAGCAGCCAAGATCTCCCAGGGGCGCCTGGCTACACCTTC.

This clone was seen only a few times. The chain combines TRBV11-1 with TRBJ1-6; tentatively, D is TRBD1 (6 bases). The germline gives CDR1 SGHAT, CDR2 FQDESV (reference sequence). Between the trimmed V and J ends, which lost 4 bases and 10 bases, there was a span of 11 bases. The CDR3 runs 13 residues. The CDR3 DNA is TGTGCCAGCAGCTCATTGGACAGCTCACCCCTCCACTTT. Translation gives CASSSLDSSPLHF.

The gene calls are TRBV4-1 and TRBJ2-3, with D unresolved. CDR1 is MGHRA, CDR2 YSYEKL, per germline. The CDR3 extends over 15 amino acids. Trimming stripped 1 base from V and 0 bases from J, with 8 bases between. The CDR3, as DNA: TGCGCCAGCAGCCAAGGGTTAGTAAGCACAGATACGCAGTATTTT. Translating it yields CASSQGLVSTDTQYF.

This clone was observed once. This chain connects TRBV7-2 to TRBJ2-7; a weak D match, TRBD2 (5 bases). The CDR3 is 17 amino acids. CDR1 and CDR2 (germline): SGHTA, FQGNSA. Trimming left V 5 bases short and J 3 bases short, with 23 bases between. The CDR3 DNA follows: TGTGCCAGCAGCGCCCCCCCCGGGAATCCTCATGGCTACGAGCAGTACTTC. Translation: CASSAPPGNPHGYEQYF.

This clone was observed a handful of times. The chain couples TRBV7-9 to TRBJ2-1; D is possibly TRBD2 (5 bases). Trimming left V 5 bases short and J 6 bases short, with 14 bases between. The CDR3 consists of 14 residues. Germline V lookup: CDR1 SEHNR, CDR2 FQNEAQ (reference sequence). CDR3 loop: CASSGKGSLNEQFF. The CDR3 DNA sequence: TGTGCCAGCAGCGGTAAAGGGAGTCTCAATGAGCAGTTCTTC.

This clone was seen only a few times. The chain employs TRBV7-2 and TRBJ1-2; perhaps TRBD1 as D (5 bases). Germline assignment: CDR1 SGHTA and CDR2 FQGNSA. V gave up 4 bases and J gave up 8 bases, with 11 bases separating them. This CDR3 comprises 12 residues. CDR3 DNA: TGTGCCAGCAGCTCCCGGGACCGGGGCTACACCTTC. This encodes CASSSRDRGYTF.

This clone occurred a few times. V usage is TRBV2 and J usage is TRBJ1-5; D is undetermined. The CDR3 runs 12 residues. The V gene's germline CDR1 is SNHLY and CDR2 FYNNEI. The V end was cut by 7 bases, the J end by 1 base, with 5 bases between. For the CDR3, the DNA is TGTGCCAGCAAGAAAAGCAATCAGCCCCAGCATTTT. Its protein product is CASKKSNQPQHF.

The V gene is TRBV6-1, the J gene TRBJ2-1; D call uncertain. CDR3 size: 15 residues. Between the trimmed V and J ends, which lost 5 bases and 0 bases, there was a span of 11 bases. Germline V gives CDR1 MNHNS, CDR2 SASEGT. The CDR3 DNA reads as TGTGCCAGCAGTATACAGCCGAGCTCCTACAATGAGCAGTTCTTC. It codes for CASSIQPSSYNEQFF.

CDR3 region: CASSLELRGTHTQYF. In nucleotides, the CDR3 is TGTGCCAGCAGCTTAGAATTGCGGGGTACCCATACGCAGTATTTT. The chain carries TRBV7-2 and TRBJ2-3; D possibly corresponds to TRBD2 (6 bases). CDR1 SGHTA and CDR2 FQGNSA come from the germline V gene. CDR3 length equals 15 residues. The ends were cut back, 1 base at V and 7 bases at J, with 15 bases in the middle.

This chain uses TRBV18 with TRBJ2-3; tentatively, D is TRBD1 or TRBD2 (7 bases each). Germline values: CDR1 KGHSH, CDR2 LQKENI. Trimming removed 2 bases at V and 5 bases at J, with 20 bases between. The CDR3 covers 17 residues. CDR3 bases: TGTGCCAGCTCACCAATTTCGGCAGGGGGGGACCGAGATACGCAGTATTTT. Amino acids: CASSPISAGGDRDTQYF.

As regards this clone: Distinct nucleotide sequences in the sample also encode this CDR3. This sequence joins TRBV25-1 and TRBJ2-5; 10 nucleotides line up with TRBD1. CDR3 length: 14 amino acids. Germline V gives CDR1 MGHDK, CDR2 SYGVNS. Trimming removed 10 bases from V and 5 bases from J; junction bases left unmatched: 10. The CDR3 protein is CATARTGGGETQYF. For the CDR3, the DNA is TGTGCCACCGCCAGGACAGGGGGGGGCGAGACCCAGTACTTC.

The V and J genes are TRBV7-2 and TRBJ2-1, with TRBD2 matching 13 bases. CDR3 length equals 18 residues. V lost 5 bases and J lost 1; bases outside the gene matches: 8. The germline V gene has CDR1 SGHTA and CDR2 FQGNSA. This CDR3 is CASSRGLAGFRSYNEQFF. The CDR3 coding sequence is TGTGCCAGCAGCCGGGGACTAGCGGGGTTTCGATCCTACAATGAGCAGTTCTTC.

The chain joins TRBV7-2 to TRBJ2-1; D gene uncertain. The CDR3 has 12 amino acids. V was shortened by 6 bases and J by 6 bases, with 9 bases between the two germline ends. From germline, CDR1 is SGHTA and CDR2 FQGNSA. CDR3 sequence: CASRYLTNEQFF. In DNA, the CDR3 is TGTGCCAGCAGGTACCTAACCAATGAGCAGTTCTTC.

The chain links TRBV7-8 to TRBJ2-7; a possible D gene is TRBD1 (5 bases). CDR1 and CDR2 (germline): SGHVS, FQNEAQ. V was trimmed by 5 bases and J by 0 bases, leaving 11 bases between them. This CDR3 spans 14 amino acids. CDR3 coding DNA: TGTGCCAGCAGCCCCCAGACAGTCTCCTACGAGCAGTACTTC. Protein: CASSPQTVSYEQYF.

Comment on this clone: This may be a read error: a much more frequent sequence differs by one nucleotide. This sample includes further DNA sequences coding for the same CDR3. The chain uses TRBV5-6 and TRBJ2-7; D is ambiguous. Deletions cut 1 base from V and 0 bases from J, with 2 bases between. There are 12 residues in the CDR3. Germline CDR1 reads SGHDT; CDR2 reads YYEEEE. The CDR3 nucleotides are TGTGCCAGCAGCTTGAACTCCTACGAGCAGTACTTC. As protein: CASSLNSYEQYF.

The V gene is TRBV6-1, the J gene TRBJ2-2, with 9 bases matching TRBD2. The V gene's germline CDR1 is MNHNS and CDR2 SASEGT. The CDR3 contains 13 residues. After removal of 6 bases from V and 10 bases from J, the junction contained 6 bases not matched to a gene. In DNA form, the CDR3 reads TGTGCCAGCAGGAGGACTAGCGCGGCGGAGCTGTTTTTT. Translation gives CASRRTSAAELFF.

In this sample, this clone turned up once. The rearrangement joins TRBV28 to TRBJ2-5; D is perhaps TRBD2 (7 bases). The CDR3 length is 15 residues. V was shortened by 6 bases and J by 5 bases, with 19 bases between the two germline ends. Germline values: CDR1 MDHEN, CDR2 SYDVKM. The CDR3 protein is CASSPLGGGVETQYF. The DNA of the CDR3 is TGTGCCAGCAGCCCGTTGGGGGGGGGCGTTGAGACCCAGTACTTC.

Written as DNA, the CDR3 is TGTGCCAGCAGCTTAGATTATACGTCGGGGGAGACCCAGTACTTC. Translating gives CASSLDYTSGETQYF. This chain uses TRBV7-9 with TRBJ2-5; TRBD2 is a possible D gene (5 bases). Germline lookup yields CDR1 SEHNR and CDR2 FQNEAQ (reference sequence). The V gene lost 1 base and the J gene lost 5 bases, with 14 bases spanning the gap. The CDR3 length is 15 residues. The variable domain in full, with the rest retrieved from reference TRBV7-9 and TRBJ2-5, is DTGVSQNPRHKITKRGQNVTFRCDPISEHNRLYWYRQTLGQGPEFLTYFQNEAQLEKSRLLSDRFSAERPKGSFSTLEIQRTEQGDSAMYLCASSLDYTSGETQYFGPGTRLLVL.

The chain combines TRBV27 with TRBJ2-2; no reliable D call. In germline, CDR1 is MNHEY, CDR2 SMNVEV (reference sequence). Trimming pared 5 bases from V and 4 bases from J, leaving 8 bases between. CDR3 size: 13 residues. CDR3 in amino acids: CASSRWGTGELFF. CDR3 DNA sequence: TGTGCCAGCAGTAGGTGGGGCACCGGGGAGCTGTTTTTT.

This sequence joins TRBV11-3 and TRBJ2-3; tentative D call: TRBD2 (6 bases). V lost 1 base, J lost 3 bases, and 14 bases lay in between. The CDR3 is 16 amino acids. Germline CDR1 reads SGHNT; CDR2 reads YENEEA. CDR3 coding DNA: TGTGCCAGCAGCTTAGGGGGCCCCGGGGGAACAGATACGCAGTATTTT. Translated: CASSLGGPGGTDTQYF.